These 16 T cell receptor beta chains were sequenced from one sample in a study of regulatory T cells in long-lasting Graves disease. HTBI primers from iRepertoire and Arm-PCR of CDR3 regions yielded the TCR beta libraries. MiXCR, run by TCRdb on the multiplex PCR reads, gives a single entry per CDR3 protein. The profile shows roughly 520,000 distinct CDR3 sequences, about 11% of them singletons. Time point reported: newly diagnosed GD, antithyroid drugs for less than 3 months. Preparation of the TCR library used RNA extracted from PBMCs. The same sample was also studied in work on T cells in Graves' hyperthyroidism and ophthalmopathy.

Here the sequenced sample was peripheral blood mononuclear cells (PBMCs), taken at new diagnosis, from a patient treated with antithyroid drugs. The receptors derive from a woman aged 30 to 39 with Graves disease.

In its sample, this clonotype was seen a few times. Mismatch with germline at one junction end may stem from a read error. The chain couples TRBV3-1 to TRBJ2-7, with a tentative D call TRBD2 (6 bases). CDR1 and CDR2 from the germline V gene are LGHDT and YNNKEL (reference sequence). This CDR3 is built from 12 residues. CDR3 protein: CASSPLGGGNHF. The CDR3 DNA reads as TGTGCCAGCAGCCCCCTCGGGGGAGGAAACCACTTC.

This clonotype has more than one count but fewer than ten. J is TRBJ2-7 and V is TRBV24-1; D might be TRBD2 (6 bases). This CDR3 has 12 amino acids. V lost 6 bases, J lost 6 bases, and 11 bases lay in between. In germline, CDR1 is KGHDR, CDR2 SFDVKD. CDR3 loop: CATSSGVGEQYF. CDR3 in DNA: TGTGCCACCAGTTCGGGAGTTGGCGAGCAGTACTTC.

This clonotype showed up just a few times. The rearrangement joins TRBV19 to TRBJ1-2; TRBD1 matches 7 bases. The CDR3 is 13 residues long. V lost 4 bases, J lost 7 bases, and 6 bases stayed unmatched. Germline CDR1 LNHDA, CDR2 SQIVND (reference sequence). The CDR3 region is CASSTYRGGGYTF. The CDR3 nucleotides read TGTGCCAGTAGTACGTACAGGGGCGGTGGCTACACCTTC.

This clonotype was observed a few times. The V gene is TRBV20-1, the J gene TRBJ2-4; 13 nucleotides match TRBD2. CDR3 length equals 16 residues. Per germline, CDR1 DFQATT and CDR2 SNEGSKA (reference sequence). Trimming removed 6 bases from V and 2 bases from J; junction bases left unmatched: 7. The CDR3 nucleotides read TGCAGTGCAGGACTAGCGGGAGCGTGGTCCAAAAACATTCAGTACTTC. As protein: CSAGLAGAWSKNIQYF.

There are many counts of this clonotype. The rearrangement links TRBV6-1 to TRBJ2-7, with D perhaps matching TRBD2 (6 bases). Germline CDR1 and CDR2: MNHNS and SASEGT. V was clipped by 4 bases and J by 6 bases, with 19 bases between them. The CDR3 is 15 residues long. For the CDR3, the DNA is TGTGCCAGCAGTGTCCGGGGTCAGGCGGGATCCGAGCAGTACTTC. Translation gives CASSVRGQAGSEQYF.

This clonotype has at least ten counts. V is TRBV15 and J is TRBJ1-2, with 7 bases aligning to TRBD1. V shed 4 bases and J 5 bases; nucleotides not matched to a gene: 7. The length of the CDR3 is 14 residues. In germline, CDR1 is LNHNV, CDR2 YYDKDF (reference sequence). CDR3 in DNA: TGTGCCACCAGCACCTCGACAGGGACGTATGGCTACACCTTC. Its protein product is CATSTSTGTYGYTF.

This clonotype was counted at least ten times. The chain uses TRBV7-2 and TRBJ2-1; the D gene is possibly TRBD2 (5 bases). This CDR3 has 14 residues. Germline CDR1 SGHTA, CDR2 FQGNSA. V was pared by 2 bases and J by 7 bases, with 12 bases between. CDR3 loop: CASSLSEGLNEQFF. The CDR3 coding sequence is TGTGCCAGCAGCTTATCTGAGGGATTGAATGAGCAGTTCTTC.

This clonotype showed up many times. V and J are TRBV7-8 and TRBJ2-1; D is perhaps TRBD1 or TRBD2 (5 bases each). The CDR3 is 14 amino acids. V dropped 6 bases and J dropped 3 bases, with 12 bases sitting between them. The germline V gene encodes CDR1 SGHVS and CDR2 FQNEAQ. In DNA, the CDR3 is TGTGCCAGCAGTTCCTCGGGACGCTACAATGAGCAGTTCTTC. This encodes CASSSSGRYNEQFF.

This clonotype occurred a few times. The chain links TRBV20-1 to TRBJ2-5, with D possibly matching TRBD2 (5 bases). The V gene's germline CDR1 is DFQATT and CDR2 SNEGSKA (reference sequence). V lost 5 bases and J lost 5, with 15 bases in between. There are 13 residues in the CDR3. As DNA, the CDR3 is TGCAGTGCTGCTTTGGGCGGGCGGGAGACCCAGTACTTC. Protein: CSAALGGRETQYF.

DNA for the CDR3: TGTGCCAGCAGTTTCGGACTAGCGGGGCCGATAGCCAAAAACATTCAGTACTTC. Amino acid sequence: CASSFGLAGPIAKNIQYF. This rearrangement joins TRBV28 to TRBJ2-4; 12 bases align to TRBD2. This CDR3 has 18 residues. V lost 3 bases, J lost 0 bases, and 6 bases stayed unmatched. Germline V gives CDR1 MDHEN, CDR2 SYDVKM.

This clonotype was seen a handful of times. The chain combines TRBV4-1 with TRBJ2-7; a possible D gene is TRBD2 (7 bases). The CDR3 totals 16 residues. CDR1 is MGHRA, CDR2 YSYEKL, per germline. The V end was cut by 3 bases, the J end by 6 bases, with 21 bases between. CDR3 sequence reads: CASSHRGGRVEGEQYF. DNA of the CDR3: TGCGCCAGCAGCCACCGAGGGGGGAGGGTTGAGGGCGAGCAGTACTTC.

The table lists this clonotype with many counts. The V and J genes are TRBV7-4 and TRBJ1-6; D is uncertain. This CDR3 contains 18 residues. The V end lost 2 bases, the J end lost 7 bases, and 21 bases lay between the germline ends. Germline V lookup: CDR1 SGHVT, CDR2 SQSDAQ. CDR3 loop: CASSLFQWRRILNSPLHF. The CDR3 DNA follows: TGTGCCAGCAGCTTATTTCAGTGGAGGCGGATACTCAATTCACCCCTCCACTTT.

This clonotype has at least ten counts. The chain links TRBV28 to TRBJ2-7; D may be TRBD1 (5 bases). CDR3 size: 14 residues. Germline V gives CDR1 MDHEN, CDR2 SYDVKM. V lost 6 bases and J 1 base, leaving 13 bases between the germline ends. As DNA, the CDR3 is TGTGCCAGCAGCCGCGTAGGGGATTCCTACGAGCAGTACTTC. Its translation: CASSRVGDSYEQYF.

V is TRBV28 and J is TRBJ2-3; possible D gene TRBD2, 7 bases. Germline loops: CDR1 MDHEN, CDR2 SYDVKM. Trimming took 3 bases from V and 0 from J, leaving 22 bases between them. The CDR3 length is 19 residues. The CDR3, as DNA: TGTGCCAGCAGTTTGGGACCAGGGGCTAGCGGAACTAGCACAGATACGCAGTATTTT. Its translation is CASSLGPGASGTSTDTQYF.

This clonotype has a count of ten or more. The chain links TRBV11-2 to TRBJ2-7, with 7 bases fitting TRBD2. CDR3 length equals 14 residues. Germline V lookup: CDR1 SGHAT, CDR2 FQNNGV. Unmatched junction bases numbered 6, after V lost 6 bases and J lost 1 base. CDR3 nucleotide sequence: TGTGCCAGCAGACCCAAGCGGGGATCCTACGAGCAGTACTTC. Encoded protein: CASRPKRGSYEQYF.

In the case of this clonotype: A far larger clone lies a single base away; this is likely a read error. The CDR3 coding sequence is TGTGTCAGCAGCTTAGGACTAGCAGCGAACACCGGGGAGCTGTTTTTT. Translation: CVSSLGLAANTGELFF. V is TRBV7-2 and J is TRBJ2-2; 8 bases are shared with TRBD2. Germline CDR1 reads SGHTA; CDR2 reads FQGNSA. The CDR3 loop spans 16 amino acids.